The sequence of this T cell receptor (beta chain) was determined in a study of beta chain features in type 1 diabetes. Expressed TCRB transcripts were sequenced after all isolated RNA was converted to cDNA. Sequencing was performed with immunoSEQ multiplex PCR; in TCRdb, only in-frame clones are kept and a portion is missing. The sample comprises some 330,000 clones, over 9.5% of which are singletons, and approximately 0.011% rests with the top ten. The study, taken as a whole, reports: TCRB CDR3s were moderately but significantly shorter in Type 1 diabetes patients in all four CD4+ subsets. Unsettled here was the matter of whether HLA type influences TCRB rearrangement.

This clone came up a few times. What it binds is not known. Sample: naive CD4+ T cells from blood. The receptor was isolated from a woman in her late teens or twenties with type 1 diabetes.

DNA of the CDR3: TGCAGCGTTGTAGGGACAGAAGAGACCCAGTACTTC. Protein sequence: CSVVGTEETQYF. The chain couples TRBV29-1 to TRBJ2-5; TRBD1 agrees at 7 bases. Germline CDR1 and CDR2: SQVTM and ANQGSEA. CDR3 length equals 12 residues. The junction had 2 bases not matched to a gene; V was cut back by 4 bases and J by 3 bases.